These T cell receptor beta chains were read from a single sample in a study of T cell changes during pregnancy in multiple sclerosis. Sequencing used immunoSEQ multiplex PCR; TCRdb keeps in-frame clones, though not all of them. The data show around 79,000 clones, around nine tenths seen once. Specimen: CD4+ T cells from peripheral blood mononuclear cells, collected in the second trimester of pregnancy. The receptors here all came from a female donor with multiple sclerosis, enrolled in a pregnancy study. The CDR3 runs from the conserved cysteine through the conserved F or W. The D gene is left open where the match is weak. Clone sizes are given selectively: once, few, many, or a class where the clone is expanded.

V,J,size,D,CDR3,DNA
TRBV5-1,TRBJ1-4,NA,NA,CASSLLGPGTNEKLFF,TGCGCCAGCAGCTTGTTGGGGCCCGGAACTAATGAAAAACTGTTTTTT
TRBV18,TRBJ2-1,NA,TRBD2,CASSPQTSGMVVQFF,TGTGCCAGCTCACCACAGACTAGCGGGATGGTCGTGCAGTTCTTC
TRBV30,TRBJ2-7,NA,TRBD1,CAGNRGAYEQYF,TGTGCCGGGAACAGGGGGGCCTACGAGCAGTACTTC
TRBV5-1,TRBJ1-3,few,TRBD1,CASSLGDRGNTIYF,TGCGCCAGCAGCTTGGGGGACAGGGGAAACACCATATATTTT
TRBV28,TRBJ1-5,NA,NA,CASSFTGYSNQPQHF,TGTGCCAGCAGTTTCACAGGCTATAGCAATCAGCCCCAGCATTTT
TRBV5-4,TRBJ1-2,many,TRBD1,CASSLSPGQVYGYTF,TGTGCCAGCAGCTTGAGCCCCGGACAGGTCTATGGCTACACCTTC
TRBV11-3,TRBJ2-1,NA,NA,CASSLAGVTAETYNEQFF,TGTGCCAGCAGCTTGGCCGGGGTAACCGCCGAAACCTACAATGAGCAGTTCTTC
TRBV18,TRBJ2-1,once,TRBD1,CASSPGQGALGEQFF,TGTGCCAGCTCACCAGGTCAGGGGGCGTTGGGTGAGCAGTTCTTC
TRBV10-3,TRBJ2-3,NA,TRBD1,CAISEGQGRYTQYF,TGTGCCATCAGCGAGGGACAGGGGCGATATACGCAGTATTTT
TRBV7-3,TRBJ2-5,NA,NA,CASSPTGLGETQYF,TGTGCCAGCAGCCCTACAGGGCTCGGGGAGACCCAGTACTTC
TRBV18,TRBJ1-1,NA,NA,CASSPAGGTEAFF,TGTGCCAGCTCACCAGCCGGGGGCACTGAAGCTTTCTTT
TRBV29-1,TRBJ2-1,NA,NA,CSVPVKFF,TGCAGCGTTCCGGTAAAGTTCTTC
TRBV7-6,TRBJ2-7,NA,TRBD2,CASSLTNAGTSGGQYF,TGTGCCAGCAGCTTAACCAACGCCGGGACTAGCGGGGGGCAGTACTTC
TRBV4-3,TRBJ1-2,NA,NA,CASSQVGVVGYTF,TGCGCCAGCAGCCAAGTCGGGGTTGTTGGCTACACCTTC
TRBV2,TRBJ2-5,NA,TRBD1,CASRGQGARWGETQYF,TGTGCCAGCAGAGGACAGGGGGCGAGATGGGGAGAGACCCAGTACTTC
TRBV27,TRBJ1-2,NA,TRBD1,CASSFRDRAYGYTF,TGTGCCAGCAGTTTCCGGGACAGGGCCTATGGCTACACCTTC
TRBV6-5,TRBJ1-3,NA,NA,CASSYRGGRSGNTIYF,TGTGCCAGCAGTTACAGGGGTGGCCGCTCTGGAAACACCATATATTTT
TRBV5-1,TRBJ2-1,NA,TRBD1,CASSLLQGEVNEQFF,TGCGCCAGCAGCTTACTACAGGGGGAGGTCAATGAGCAGTTCTTC
TRBV2,TRBJ2-3,NA,NA,CASGTSGYSTQYF,TGTGCCAGCGGAACCAGCGGATATAGTACGCAGTATTTT
TRBV5-6,TRBJ2-7,once,NA,CASSLPYTYEQYF,TGTGCCAGCAGCTTGCCGTATACCTACGAGCAGTACTTC
TRBV2,TRBJ2-1,NA,TRBD2,CASKREGFSNEQFF,TGTGCCAGCAAGCGGGAGGGCTTTAGCAATGAGCAGTTCTTC
TRBV19,TRBJ2-3,NA,NA,CASSIGLGPSTDTQYF,TGTGCCAGTAGTATCGGTCTAGGTCCCAGCACAGATACGCAGTATTTT
TRBV5-1,TRBJ2-7,NA,TRBD2,CASSLGSGAYEQYF,TGCGCCAGCAGCTTGGGTAGCGGGGCCTACGAGCAGTACTTC
TRBV7-6,TRBJ1-5,few,NA,CASSLQGHQPQHF,TGTGCCAGCAGCTTACAGGGCCATCAGCCCCAGCATTTT
TRBV7-9,TRBJ1-3,NA,TRBD1,CASSMGQGVILGNTIYF,TGTGCCAGCAGCATGGGACAGGGGGTAATCCTTGGAAACACCATATATTTT
TRBV9,TRBJ2-3,NA,NA,CASSGHPGKADTQYF,TGTGCCAGCAGCGGACATCCCGGAAAAGCAGATACGCAGTATTTT
TRBV2,TRBJ2-4,NA,NA,CASSDGTVNIQYF,TGTGCCAGCAGTGATGGGACTGTAAACATTCAGTACTTC
TRBV6-4,TRBJ2-7,NA,NA,CASSAADRTYEQYF,TGTGCCAGCAGTGCTGCTGACAGGACTTACGAGCAGTACTTC
TRBV7-9,TRBJ2-5,NA,NA,CASSLAFRRGRETQYF,TGTGCCAGCAGCTTAGCTTTTCGGCGGGGGCGAGAGACCCAGTACTTC
TRBV29-1,TRBJ2-7,NA,NA,CSVEDKGAHEQYF,TGCAGCGTTGAAGACAAAGGGGCCCACGAGCAGTACTTC
TRBV5-4,TRBJ2-3,NA,NA,CASSLQGRGKTDTQYF,TGTGCCAGCAGCCTTCAGGGTAGGGGAAAAACAGATACGCAGTATTTT
TRBV7-6,TRBJ2-3,NA,TRBD2,CASSPIGTSGGSYTDTQYF,TGTGCCAGCAGCCCTATTGGGACTAGCGGGGGGTCGTACACAGATACGCAGTATTTT